This T cell receptor (beta chain) comes out of a study of blood T cell repertoires in COVID-19. V shed 1 base and J 6 bases; nucleotides not matched to a gene: 0. The CDR3 sequence is 13 residues long. Germline V gives CDR1 LGHDT, CDR2 YNNKEL (reference sequence). In the original workflow: Scientists estimated how many nucleated cells there were by amplifying reference gene primers. Produced via immunoSEQ multiplex PCR; TCRdb's table is partial and in-frame only. For V, J and clone size, that table is used; D and trimming come from the DNA. The sample has fewer than 200,000 clones; approximately 90% are singletons. Seattle's enrolled individuals joined amid active infection and were then monitored longitudinally.

The rearrangement joins TRBV3-1 (or the pseudogene TRBV3-2) to TRBJ2-7; the match to TRBD2 covers 10 bases. The sequence came from a man aged 25-45 years with COVID-19, enrolled during active disease. Sequenced material: peripheral blood. The CDR3 DNA is TGTGCCAGCAGCCAAGGACTAGCGGGCGAGCAGTACTTC. Translated: CASSQGLAGEQYF.